This TCR beta chain originates from a study of T cell responses to AZD1222 COVID-19 vaccine. Study-wide context: Recipients boosted at about 4 weeks or about 12 weeks are pooled.

V lost 4 bases, J lost 5 bases, and 12 bases lay in between. Germline V lookup: CDR1 SNHLY, CDR2 FYNNEI. This CDR3 has 15 residues. Whole-study results and caveats: With two AZD1222 doses given, Spike-specific TCR breadth and depth both rose. None of the repertoires were sampled until the peak T cell response had passed.

The data were produced by immunoSEQ multiplex PCR, yet TCRdb's version contains in-frame clones alone and is incomplete. Here the sample spans 70,000 to 80,000 clones, roughly 88% being singletons. This clone has a handful of counts. Its antigen is not known. This clonotype originated in an adult in good health. Sample: peripheral blood, taken on day 0 of AZD1222 vaccination. The chain uses TRBV2 and TRBJ1-6, with D perhaps matching TRBD1 (6 bases). The CDR3 DNA follows: TGTGCCAGCAGTGTAAGGCAGGGGAATAATTCACCCCTCCACTTT. Translating it yields CASSVRQGNNSPLHF.